Listed here is a single T cell receptor (beta chain). Its target is unknown. This entry is derived from a study of identical twins. Study-wide results and limits: Abundant beta clonotypes from cord blood bore fewer insertions; memory repertoires lacked this pattern. Invariant populations such as MAIT and iNKT cells could partly muddle zero-insertion analyses. Out-of-frame alpha sequences shared between twins exhibited an excess of low generation probability.

Unique molecular identifiers were present on cDNA, and template switching added a universal primer site. TCRdb passed the 5' RACE reads through MiXCR, listing each CDR3 protein once. The sample includes fewer than 550,000 distinct CDR3 sequences, roughly an eighth of them seen just once. This sample also appeared in a second study, on yellow fever vaccine responses in identical twins.

The receptor's source is a woman between 18 and 30 years old in good health. The material sequenced was CD4+ T cells sorted from blood.

The CDR3, as DNA: TGTGCCTCTTCCAGACGTAGTAGCGGGACCAGCTCCTACAATGAGCAGTTCTTC. Translating it yields CASSRRSSGTSSYNEQFF. This chain links TRBV30 with TRBJ2-1; 8 nucleotides match TRBD2. Per the germline V gene, CDR1 is GTSNPN and CDR2 is SVGIG (reference sequence). V was pared by 7 bases and J by 0 bases, with 17 bases of the junction left unmatched. CDR3 size: 18 residues.